These 3 T cell receptor beta chains were all obtained from the same sample, sequenced in a study of tumor-infiltrating lymphocytes in primary liver carcinoma. The tissue used was unsorted bulk material of about 19-33 mg. RNA and DNA were co-extracted from it with the AllPrep DNA/RNA mini kit. Total RNA amounting to around 530 ng was the source from which TCR beta cDNA was made with a constant-region primer. TCR beta libraries came from three nested multiplex PCR rounds using slightly modified ARM-PCR. Each of the first two PCR rounds ran nine to ten cycles with TRBV1-TRBV30 forward and C-beta reverse primers. Using its own MiXCR run on the multiplex PCR reads, TCRdb lists one record per CDR3 protein. In the table there are 150,000 to 200,000 distinct CDR3 sequences, 70% to 90% of which are singletons. Sequencing input: tumor tissue from primary liver carcinoma. The origin of the receptors is a man aged 35-49 years with primary liver carcinoma and hepatitis B virus infection.

Worth noting for this clonotype: A single base separates this from a much larger clone, so it may be a read error. The rearrangement links TRBV11-2 to TRBJ2-5; TRBD2 agrees at 9 bases. Per germline, CDR1 SGHAT and CDR2 FQNNGV. The CDR3 sequence is 14 residues long. The CDR3 spells CANTRAGGQEIQYF. The CDR3, as DNA: TGTGCCAACACCCGAGCGGGAGGACAAGAGATCCAGTACTTC.

Turning to this clonotype: The conserved phenylalanine or tryptophan is not found at the CDR3 terminus, so this likely reflects a read error. The chain links TRBV7-8 to TRBJ2-3, with a weak D call TRBD1 (8 bases). CDR1 and CDR2 (germline): SGHVS, FQNEAQ. CDR3 length equals 16 residues. CDR3 DNA: TGTGTCAGCAGCTCAACAGGGGGGGGATATTCGGATATGCAGTATCTT. This codes for CVSSSTGGGYSDMQYL.

Notes on this clonotype: A junction boundary mismatches the germline segment, possibly from a read error. The V and J genes are TRBV4-1 and TRBJ1-1; D is unclear. Germline loops: CDR1 MGHRA, CDR2 YSYEKL. The CDR3 has 14 amino acids. CDR3 in DNA: TGCGACAGCAGCCAAGTAAACTCGGGCTCTGAAGCTTTCTTT. This encodes CDSSQVNSGSEAFF.